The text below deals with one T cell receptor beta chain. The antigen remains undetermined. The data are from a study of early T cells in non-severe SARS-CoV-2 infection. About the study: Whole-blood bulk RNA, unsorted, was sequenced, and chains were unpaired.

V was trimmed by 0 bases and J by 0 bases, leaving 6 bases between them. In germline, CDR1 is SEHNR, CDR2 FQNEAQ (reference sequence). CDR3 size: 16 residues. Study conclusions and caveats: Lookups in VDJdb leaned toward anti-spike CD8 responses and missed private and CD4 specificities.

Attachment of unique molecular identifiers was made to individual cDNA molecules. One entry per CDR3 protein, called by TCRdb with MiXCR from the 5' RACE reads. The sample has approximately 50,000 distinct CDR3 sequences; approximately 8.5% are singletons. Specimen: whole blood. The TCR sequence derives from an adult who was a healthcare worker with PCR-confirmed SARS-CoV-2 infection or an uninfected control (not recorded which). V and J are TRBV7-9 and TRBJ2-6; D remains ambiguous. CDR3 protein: CASSLAVNSGANVLTF. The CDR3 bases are TGTGCCAGCAGCTTAGCGGTCAACTCTGGGGCCAACGTCCTGACTTTC.